A single sample is the source of the 18 T cell receptor beta chains below, sequenced in a study of identical twins. A single record per CDR3 protein comes from TCRdb applying MiXCR to the 5' RACE reads. This table holds 640,000 or so distinct CDR3 sequences, around 6.1% found once. Sequencing was carried out using naive T cells sorted from blood. These receptors originate from a man between 18 and 35 years old in good health.

This clonotype has ten or more counts. The chain's CDR3 is CASSKPGLAYEQFF. The CDR3 nucleotides read TGTGCCAGCAGTAAACCGGGACTAGCTTATGAGCAGTTCTTC. This chain uses TRBV28 with TRBJ2-1; TRBD2 agrees at 9 bases. V gave up 5 bases and J gave up 8 bases; unmatched junction bases: 7. The CDR3 is 14 residues long. Germline loops: CDR1 MDHEN, CDR2 SYDVKM.

This clonotype occurred many times. The CDR3 loop reads CASSGTVIYNEQFF. The CDR3 coding sequence is TGTGCCAGCAGCGGCACTGTAATTTACAATGAGCAGTTCTTC. J is TRBJ2-1 and V is TRBV11-2; D gene ambiguous. CDR3 length equals 14 residues. Trimming removed 5 bases at V and 4 bases at J, with 12 bases between. CDR1 and CDR2 (germline): SGHAT, FQNNGV. The variable domain in full, with the rest retrieved from reference TRBV11-2 and TRBJ2-1, is EAGVAQSPRYKIIEKRQSVAFWCNPISGHATLYWYQQILGQGPKLLIQFQNNGVVDDSQLPKDRFSAERLKGVDSTLKIQPAKLEDSAVYLCASSGTVIYNEQFFGPGTRLTVL.

There are a few counts of this clonotype. The genes are TRBV30 and TRBJ1-1; D ambiguous. V dropped 3 bases and J dropped 2 bases, with 13 bases sitting between them. Per germline, CDR1 GTSNPN and CDR2 SVGIG (reference sequence). This CDR3 has 14 residues. The CDR3 nucleotides read TGTGCCTGGAGCAATCTTAATCCAAACACTGAAGCTTTCTTT. Amino acid sequence: CAWSNLNPNTEAFF.

There are a few counts of this clonotype. V gene TRBV14 combines with J gene TRBJ2-3; tentatively, D is TRBD2 (5 bases). Germline V CDR1 and CDR2: SGHDN, FVKESK. Trimming shortened V by 3 bases and J by 0 bases, and 13 bases separated the two germline ends. The CDR3 consists of 16 residues. The CDR3 nucleotides read TGTGCCAGCAGCCATCTCTCAGCGGCGAGCACAGATACGCAGTATTTT. Protein: CASSHLSAASTDTQYF.

The chain has TRBV25-1 and TRBJ2-7; D might be TRBD2 (6 bases). Trimming removed 2 bases from V and 2 bases from J, with 13 bases in between. The CDR3 sequence is 15 residues long. Per the germline V gene, CDR1 is MGHDK and CDR2 is SYGVNS. CDR3: CASSEAAGFTYEQYF. DNA for the CDR3: TGTGCCAGCAGTGAAGCGGCGGGATTTACCTACGAGCAGTACTTC.

This clonotype was observed many times. This chain joins TRBV20-1 and TRBJ2-3; D unresolved. From germline, CDR1 is DFQATT and CDR2 SNEGSKA (reference sequence). Trimming took off 0 bases at V and 4 bases at J, with 11 bases between the two ends. This CDR3 region has 14 residues. In nucleotides, the CDR3 is TGCAGTGCTAGAGATCTCGTGGTGCCAGATACGCAGTATTTT. This encodes CSARDLVVPDTQYF.

The chain recombines TRBV3-1 with TRBJ2-1; 7 bases agree with TRBD2. The trim removed 4 bases at V and 6 bases at J, leaving 3 bases unmatched. From germline, CDR1 is LGHDT and CDR2 YNNKEL (reference sequence). This CDR3 spans 13 amino acids. CDR3 protein: CASSRTSFNEQFF. CDR3 nucleotide sequence: TGTGCCAGCAGCCGGACTAGTTTCAATGAGCAGTTCTTC.

This clonotype was recorded at least ten times. V and J are TRBV6-1 and TRBJ2-2; D unclear. Trimming pared 8 bases from V and 4 bases from J, leaving 14 bases between. The V gene's germline CDR1 is MNHNS and CDR2 SASEGT. The CDR3 has 14 amino acids. The CDR3 here is CASRPGRPTGELFF. The CDR3 DNA is TGTGCCAGCCGACCAGGCAGGCCCACCGGGGAGCTGTTTTTT.

This clonotype was observed at least ten times. V gene TRBV12-3 or TRBV12-4 combines with J gene TRBJ2-7; D remains ambiguous. The germline V and J ends were trimmed by 3 bases and 0 bases, with 6 bases remaining between them. The CDR3 loop spans 13 amino acids. The CDR3 protein is CASSFTPSYEQYV. The CDR3 DNA sequence: TGTGCCAGCAGTTTTACACCCTCCTACGAGCAGTACGTC.

This clonotype occurred a few times. The CDR3 nucleotides are TGTGCCACCGAGGTGCCGGCGGGCAATCAGCCCCAGCATTTT. Encoded protein: CATEVPAGNQPQHF. The chain is built from TRBV15 and TRBJ1-5; no clear D gene. The germline gives CDR1 LNHNV, CDR2 YYDKDF (reference sequence). This CDR3 spans 14 amino acids. Trimming left V 8 bases short and J 2 bases short, with 13 bases between.

This clonotype was recorded at least ten times. The V and J genes are TRBV10-3 and TRBJ1-1; perhaps TRBD1 as D (6 bases). The CDR3 consists of 12 residues. Germline CDR1 reads ENHRY; CDR2 reads SYGVKD. The V end lost 7 bases, the J end lost 3 bases, and 9 bases lay between the germline ends. The CDR3 bases are TGTGCCATCAAGGCAGGGGACACTGAAGCTTTCTTT. This gives the protein CAIKAGDTEAFF.

This clonotype turned up a few times. The chain has TRBV7-2 and TRBJ2-6; D is possibly TRBD1 or TRBD2 (6 bases each). From germline, CDR1 is SGHTA and CDR2 FQGNSA. V lost 4 bases, J lost 6 bases, and 7 bases lay in between. CDR3 length: 13 amino acids. The CDR3 reads CASSSGAANVLTF. The CDR3 bases are TGTGCCAGCAGCTCGGGGGCGGCCAACGTCCTGACTTTC.

The chain uses TRBV6-2 or TRBV6-3 and TRBJ2-6; 7 bases match TRBD2. V was clipped by 2 bases and J by 1 base; unmatched bases: 8. Germline V lookup: CDR1 MNHEY, CDR2 SVGEGT. This CDR3 is 18 amino acids long. CDR3 loop: CASSYPRDYKSGANVLTF. The CDR3 DNA follows: TGTGCCAGCAGTTACCCCCGGGACTATAAATCTGGGGCCAACGTCCTGACTTTC.

This clonotype was seen ten or more times. The V gene is TRBV9, the J gene TRBJ2-1, with 12 bases lining up with TRBD2. The CDR3 has 16 amino acids. From germline, CDR1 is SGDLS and CDR2 YYNGEE. Trimming took 2 bases from V and 4 from J; bases not matched to a gene: 4. DNA of the CDR3: TGTGCCAGCAGCGTCTCTCTAGCGGGAGGGTACAATGAGCAGTTCTTC. It codes for CASSVSLAGGYNEQFF.

This clonotype was picked up many times. The rearrangement uses TRBV10-3 and TRBJ2-1; D not resolved. The V and J ends lost 0 bases and 4 bases respectively, with 4 bases between them. This CDR3 contains 13 residues. Germline CDR1 reads ENHRY; CDR2 reads SYGVKD. The chain's CDR3 is CAISESLYNEQFF. The CDR3 bases are TGTGCCATCAGTGAGTCACTTTACAATGAGCAGTTCTTC.

The V call is TRBV10-3, the J call TRBJ2-3; D might be TRBD2 (5 bases). The V and J ends lost 8 bases and 4 bases respectively, with 16 bases between them. The CDR3 sequence is 14 residues long. CDR1 and CDR2 from the germline V gene are ENHRY and SYGVKD. The CDR3 protein is CAIRADLAADTQYF. CDR3 DNA: TGTGCCATCCGAGCGGACCTGGCCGCAGATACGCAGTATTTT.

On this clonotype itself: At one end, the junction sequence differs from germline, possibly due to a read error. The V call is TRBV4-1, the J call TRBJ2-1; perhaps TRBD2 as D (6 bases). Germline-derived CDR1 and CDR2 are MGHRA and YSYEKL. The CDR3 sequence is 12 residues long. The CDR3 DNA is TGCGCCAGCACCCAAGTGGGAGGAGCGCAGGTCTTC. Amino acid sequence: CASTQVGGAQVF.

This clonotype came up many times. The gene calls are TRBV5-1 and TRBJ2-1; possibly TRBD1 for D (6 bases). Trimming removed 4 bases at V and 7 bases at J, with 15 bases between. The CDR3 spans 14 residues. Germline V lookup: CDR1 SGHRS, CDR2 YFSETQ. The CDR3 spells CASSVEGGVNEQFF. The CDR3 coding sequence is TGCGCCAGCAGCGTCGAAGGGGGTGTGAATGAGCAGTTCTTC. Complete variable domain (other parts from reference TRBV5-1 and TRBJ2-1): KAGVTQTPRYLIKTRGQQVTLSCSPISGHRSVSWYQQTPGQGLQFLFEYFSETQRNKGNFPGRFSGRQFSNSRSEMNVSTLELGDSALYLCASSVEGGVNEQFFGPGTRLTVL.